This T cell receptor beta chain originates from a study of shared clonotypes between healthy human individuals. Points from the study as a whole: It was the few donors that limited the genetic and exposure-history diversity represented.

The germline CDR1 and CDR2 sequences are MNHNY and SVGAGI (reference sequence). This CDR3 region has 14 residues. Trimming removed 3 bases at V and 4 bases at J, with 12 bases between. Naive CD8 cells were CD45RO-negative, positively selected for CCR7, excluding terminally differentiated effector memory CD45RA+ cells. The test was conducted at deep level. In the original processing: Filtering differed for immunoSEQ, which gave only junction sequences without quality scores. Method: immunoSEQ multiplex PCR; TCRdb's copy keeps in-frame clones and lacks some. The DNA was the basis for D and trimming; V, J and clone size are from that table. This repertoire shows some 1,900,000 clones, about 95% found once; its top ten account for 1% to 1.5%. Comments on this clone: The antigen remains undetermined.

The chain has TRBV6-6 and TRBJ2-5; D unclear. The material sequenced was naive CD8+ T cells sorted from blood. This clonotype was obtained from a man younger than 35 in good health. The CDR3 DNA follows: TGTGCCAGCAGTTATATACCTATCGGAGAGACCCAGTACTTC. This sequence encodes CASSYIPIGETQYF.